This entry describes one T cell receptor (beta chain). The time point is: sample taken at primary tumor resection. One entry per CDR3 protein results from TCRdb running MiXCR on the 5' RACE reads. The data contain some 39,000 distinct CDR3 sequences, around 6.8% of them seen just once; the ten biggest clones take up about two fifths. The CDR3 loop spans 14 amino acids. Trimming took 3 bases from V and 0 from J, leaving 9 bases between them. Germline assignment: CDR1 LNHDA and CDR2 SQIVND (reference sequence). This sample stems from a study of spatial heterogeneity in lung cancer. This receptor was obtained from a female donor with early-stage non-small cell lung cancer. The V gene is TRBV19, the J gene TRBJ2-7; D is undetermined. This specimen was PBMCs, taken at surgery. This CDR3 is CASSIGLTSYEQYF. As DNA, the CDR3 is TGTGCCAGTAGTATTGGTCTGACCTCCTACGAGCAGTACTTC.